Below, 13 T cell receptor beta chains from the same sample are listed, as sequenced in a study of T cell repertoires in cytomegalovirus infection. TCRdb ran MiXCR on the reads and lists one entry per CDR3 protein. The sample yields fewer than 550,000 distinct CDR3 sequences, more than 20% seen once. Sequencing was done on a sample of PBMCs. These receptors were taken from a human donor in good health (CMV status not recorded). Some clones in this sample may be carry-over from other donors' samples.

J is TRBJ2-2 and V is TRBV4-2; D perhaps matches TRBD2 (6 bases). Germline V lookup: CDR1 LGHNA, CDR2 YNFKEQ. There are 16 residues in the CDR3. Trimming removed 0 bases at V and 3 bases at J, with 11 bases between. The CDR3 reads CASSQDRAGYTGELFF. The DNA of the CDR3 is TGTGCCAGCAGCCAAGATCGTGCGGGGTACACCGGGGAGCTGTTTTTT.

In its sample, this clonotype was seen a few times. The chain recombines TRBV6-2 or TRBV6-3 with TRBJ2-2, with TRBD1 matching 7 bases. The CDR3 is made up of 18 amino acids. V dropped 5 bases and J dropped 2; count of bases not matched to a gene: 14. Germline CDR1 MNHEY, CDR2 SVGEGT. CDR3: CASSALPPTGPNTGELFF. The DNA for the CDR3 is TGTGCCAGCAGTGCCCTCCCTCCGACAGGGCCCAACACCGGGGAGCTGTTTTTT.

This clonotype came up a few times. V is TRBV6-2 or TRBV6-3 and J is TRBJ1-1; weak D call: TRBD1 (5 bases). This CDR3 has 16 residues. In germline, CDR1 is MNHEY, CDR2 SVGEGT. Between the trimmed V and J ends, which lost 2 bases and 0 bases, there was a span of 13 bases. This CDR3 reads CASSYNPGRVNTEAFF. In nucleotides, the CDR3 is TGTGCCAGCAGTTACAATCCGGGCAGGGTGAACACTGAAGCTTTCTTT.

The J gene is TRBJ2-5, the V gene TRBV11-2, with TRBD2 identical over 9 bases. The germline V gene has CDR1 SGHAT and CDR2 FQNNGV. V shed 6 bases, J shed 4 bases, and the junction held 12 bases outside the gene matches. The CDR3 consists of 16 residues. The CDR3 reads CASRGHLAGRGETQYF. The CDR3 DNA is TGTGCCAGCAGAGGGCACCTAGCGGGGAGAGGAGAGACCCAGTACTTC.

The table lists this clonotype with a few counts. The chain has TRBV28 and TRBJ2-7, with TRBD2 matching over 12 bases. Germline V gene sequence: CDR1 MDHEN, CDR2 SYDVKM. Trimming took 4 bases from V and 2 from J; bases not matched to a gene: 3. The CDR3 consists of 15 residues. The CDR3 protein is CASSSLAGGTYEQYF. The CDR3 DNA reads as TGTGCCAGCAGTTCCCTAGCGGGAGGGACCTACGAGCAGTACTTC.

This chain connects TRBV6-2 or TRBV6-3 to TRBJ2-3; TRBD2 might be the D (6 bases). The CDR3 is 17 amino acids. Germline lookup yields CDR1 MNHEY and CDR2 SVGEGT. Trimming took 0 bases from V and 9 from J, leaving 22 bases between them. CDR3 coding DNA: TGTGCCAGCAGTTACTCCCGAGAGAGCGGCCTCCGGGGGACGCAGTATTTT. This codes for CASSYSRESGLRGTQYF.

This clonotype was recorded at least ten times. The chain links TRBV12-3 or TRBV12-4 to TRBJ2-2, with D maybe TRBD2 (5 bases). Trimming shortened V by 6 bases and J by 7 bases, and 9 bases separated the two germline ends. The CDR3 length is 12 residues. The CDR3 spells CASSLRGGELFF. The CDR3 nucleotides are TGTGCCAGCAGCTTACGGGGCGGGGAGCTGTTTTTT.

The CDR3 sequence: CASSSGLETPSSYNEQFF. The CDR3 DNA is TGTGCCAGCAGCTCGGGACTAGAAACCCCGAGCTCCTACAATGAGCAGTTCTTC. The chain uses TRBV5-5 and TRBJ2-1; 8 bases are a match to TRBD2. The CDR3 sequence is 18 residues long. From germline, CDR1 is SGHKS and CDR2 YYEKEE (reference sequence). The ends lost 3 bases at V and 0 bases at J; junction bases unmatched: 11.

This clonotype showed up just a few times. The chain recombines TRBV12-3 or TRBV12-4 with TRBJ2-2; 7 bases fit TRBD1. With 5 bases clipped from V and 4 bases from J, the junction kept 7 bases outside the gene matches. There are 15 residues in the CDR3. CDR3 residues: CASSRGQARTGELFF. The CDR3 coding sequence is TGTGCCAGCAGTCGAGGACAGGCTCGCACCGGGGAGCTGTTTTTT.

This clonotype was detected only a few times. This chain uses TRBV6-2 or TRBV6-3 with TRBJ1-2; tentatively, D is TRBD1 (5 bases). Germline values: CDR1 MNHEY, CDR2 SVGEGT. V was clipped by 4 bases and J by 4 bases, with 10 bases between them. This CDR3 comprises 13 residues. The CDR3 coding sequence is TGTGCCAGCAGTTCGGGACCTGGCTATGGCTACACCTTC. Its protein product is CASSSGPGYGYTF.

This clonotype has ten or more counts. The rearrangement joins TRBV2 to TRBJ2-1, with D possibly being TRBD2 (5 bases). Germline V gene lookup returns CDR1 SNHLY and CDR2 FYNNEI. The CDR3 spans 13 residues. Trimming took off 6 bases at V and 3 bases at J, with 9 bases between the two ends. The CDR3 sequence: CASSGDYYNEQFF. CDR3 nucleotide sequence: TGTGCCAGCAGCGGAGACTACTACAATGAGCAGTTCTTC.

In this sample, this clonotype turned up many times. The rearrangement uses TRBV7-2 and TRBJ1-1; D perhaps matches TRBD1 (6 bases). Trimming shortened V by 1 base and J by 10 bases, and 16 bases separated the two germline ends. The CDR3 has 14 amino acids. Germline assignment: CDR1 SGHTA and CDR2 FQGNSA. CDR3 coding DNA: TGTGCCAGCAGCTTAGGAGCCCGGCAGGGGAGAGCTTTCTTT. This encodes CASSLGARQGRAFF. Looking up the rest from reference TRBV7-2 and TRBJ1-1 gives the full variable domain: GAGVSQSPSNKVTEKGKDVELRCDPISGHTALYWYRQSLGQGLEFLIYFQGNSAPDKSGLPSDRFSAERTGGSVSTLTIQRTQQEDSAVYLCASSLGARQGRAFFGQGTRLTVV.

This clonotype was seen at least ten times. J is TRBJ2-1 and V is TRBV7-3; D unclear. Germline V gene data show CDR1 as SGHTA and CDR2 as FQGTGA. The V gene lost 5 bases and the J gene lost 7 bases, with 9 bases spanning the gap. The CDR3 is 12 amino acids. CDR3 in DNA: TGTGCCAGCAGCGACGGTTGGAATGAGCAGTTCTTC. This encodes CASSDGWNEQFF.